One and the same sample provided the 17 T cell receptor beta chains below, sequenced in a study of tumor and adjacent non-tumor tissue in lung cancer. Three rounds of nested PCR, following a modified ARM-PCR protocol, produced the TCRbeta library. Via MiXCR, TCRdb re-called the multiplex PCR reads, giving one row per CDR3 protein. Seen here are approximately 120,000 distinct CDR3 sequences, 60% to 80% observed once, and the top ten hold 37%. No cell sorting was done before RNA was extracted from the tissue. The source material was lung tumor tissue. Receptors originate from a woman aged 55-70 years with non-small cell lung cancer.

On this clonotype itself: With a much larger clone just one base away, this may be a read error. This sequence joins TRBV6-2 or TRBV6-3 and TRBJ1-5; TRBD1 aligns across 9 bases. In germline, CDR1 is MNHEY, CDR2 SVGEGT. The trim removed 9 bases at V and 4 bases at J, leaving 10 bases unmatched. The CDR3 length is 15 residues. The CDR3 nucleotides are TGTGCCAGTGGACAGGGGTACATTAGGAATCAGCCCCAGCATTTT. Residues: CASGQGYIRNQPQHF.

The chain has TRBV20-1 and TRBJ1-2; D is unclear. Germline CDR1 is DFQATT and CDR2 is SNEGSKA (reference sequence). V dropped 3 bases and J dropped 8 bases, with 13 bases sitting between them. The CDR3 has 12 amino acids. CDR3 coding DNA: TGCAGTGCTAGGAGTCTGCTTTCCGGCTACACCTTC. It is translated as CSARSLLSGYTF.

In regard to this clonotype: This likely comes from a read error, as the CDR3 has no conserved phenylalanine or tryptophan at its end. This chain connects TRBV11-2 to TRBJ2-7, with D perhaps matching TRBD1 (6 bases). Germline V gene lookup returns CDR1 SGHAT and CDR2 FQNNGV. This CDR3 has 18 residues. Trimming removed 4 bases from V and 0 bases from J, with 22 bases in between. The DNA of the CDR3 is TGTGCCAGCAGCTCGGCCTGGACAGTGTATCAAGTCTCCTACGAGCAGTACTTA. Encoded protein: CASSSAWTVYQVSYEQYL.

A remark on this clonotype: A much larger clone is a single base away; this may be a read error. This chain connects TRBV28 to TRBJ2-1, with D possibly matching TRBD1 (6 bases). The germline V gene encodes CDR1 MDHEN and CDR2 SYDVKM. CDR3 length: 15 amino acids. This chain's CDR3 is CTSSQRQEAYNEQFF. In DNA form, the CDR3 reads TGTACCAGCAGTCAAAGACAGGAGGCCTACAATGAGCAGTTCTTC.

The chain couples TRBV6-6 to TRBJ2-5; 11 nucleotides line up with TRBD2. Germline CDR1 is MNHNY and CDR2 is SVGAGI (reference sequence). V shed 5 bases, J shed 9 bases, and the junction held 14 bases outside the gene matches. CDR3 length equals 16 residues. The chain's CDR3 is CASSTGVGLAGHAQYF. In nucleotides, the CDR3 is TGTGCCAGCAGTACGGGGGTTGGACTAGCGGGCCACGCCCAGTACTTC.

This clonotype was recorded only once. This chain joins TRBV6-2 or TRBV6-3 and TRBJ2-3; possibly TRBD2 for D (6 bases). Germline CDR1 reads MNHEY; CDR2 reads SVGEGT. The CDR3 consists of 16 residues. V was pared by 10 bases and J by 2 bases, with 22 bases between. DNA of the CDR3: TGTGCCAACACCTTTGATAGTGGGGGGTACACAGATACGCAGTATTTT. This sequence encodes CANTFDSGGYTDTQYF.

To note about this clonotype: The final CDR3 position lacks the conserved phenylalanine or tryptophan, pointing to a likely read error. The chain recombines TRBV12-5 with TRBJ1-5, with 8 bases fitting TRBD1. Germline CDR1 and CDR2: LGHNT and FRNRAP. The length of the CDR3 is 16 residues. Trimming cost V 7 bases and J 5 bases; bases outside gene matches: 13. CDR3: CASANADRGLYQPQHL. The CDR3 DNA reads as TGTGCTAGTGCCAACGCCGACAGGGGCCTATATCAGCCCCAGCATTTA.

The rearrangement links TRBV7-8 to TRBJ1-1, with D possibly TRBD1 on 5 matching bases. The CDR3 covers 16 residues. The germline V and J ends were trimmed by 5 bases and 3 bases, with 19 bases remaining between them. The germline V gene has CDR1 SGHVS and CDR2 FQNEAQ. The CDR3 protein is CASSPGRGPLDTEAFF. The DNA of the CDR3 is TGTGCCAGCAGCCCGGGGCGGGGTCCACTGGACACTGAAGCTTTCTTT. Full variable domain (remainder filled in from reference TRBV7-8 and TRBJ1-1): GAGVSQSPRYKVAKRGQDVALRCDPISGHVSLFWYQQALGQGPEFLTYFQNEAQLDKSGLPSDRFFAERPEGSVSTLKIQRTQQEDSAVYLCASSPGRGPLDTEAFFGQGTRLTVV.

This clonotype was seen many times. CDR3 in amino acids: CASSYVRGDEQFF. The CDR3 coding sequence is TGTGCCAGCAGTTACGTAAGAGGGGATGAGCAGTTCTTC. V gene TRBV6-5 combines with J gene TRBJ2-1; D may correspond to TRBD1 or TRBD2 (5 bases each). V lost 2 bases to trimming and J lost 8 bases, with 10 bases between them. The CDR3 is 13 amino acids. Germline-derived CDR1 and CDR2 are MNHEY and SVGAGI.

This clonotype has at least ten counts. V usage is TRBV4-3 and J usage is TRBJ2-6; D gene ambiguous. This CDR3 is 15 amino acids long. Germline V gives CDR1 LGHNA, CDR2 YSLEER. The germline V and J ends were trimmed by 2 bases and 2 bases, with 7 bases remaining between them. CDR3 DNA sequence: TGCGCCAGCAGCCAATCCCGGCCTGGGGCCAACGTCCTGACTTTC. This codes for CASSQSRPGANVLTF.

A word on this clonotype: A single base separates this from a much larger clone, so it may be a read error. The rearrangement uses TRBV29-1 and TRBJ2-6; D possibly corresponds to TRBD1 (6 bases). V lost 8 bases and J 2 bases, leaving 10 bases between the germline ends. The germline gives CDR1 SQVTM, CDR2 ANQGSEA. CDR3 length: 13 amino acids. This CDR3 is CSIQGTGANVLTF. DNA for the CDR3: TGCAGCATTCAGGGGACTGGGGCCAACGTCCTGACTTTC.

Here the CDR3 DNA reads TGTGCCAGCTCACGCGTGTTTGTTTTAGAATCACCCCTCCACTTT. Translated, it gives CASSRVFVLESPLHF. The rearrangement links TRBV18 to TRBJ1-6, with no clear D. The germline CDR1 and CDR2 sequences are KGHSH and LQKENI. V dropped 4 bases and J dropped 10 bases, with 17 bases sitting between them. The CDR3 covers 15 residues. Supplemented by reference TRBV18 and TRBJ1-6, the full variable domain reads NAGVMQNPRHLVRRRGQEARLRCSPMKGHSHVYWYRQLPEEGLKFMVYLQKENIIDESGMPKERFSAEFPKEGPSILRIQQVVRGDSAAYFCASSRVFVLESPLHFGNGTRLTVT.

This clonotype has only one observation. The chain is built from TRBV11-3 and TRBJ1-1; no clear D. The CDR3 is 18 residues long. Germline V gene data show CDR1 as SGHNT and CDR2 as YENEEA. With 9 bases removed from V and 0 bases from J, the gap between germline ends came to 26 bases. Written as DNA, the CDR3 is TGTGCCAGTTGCTTAATTGGGCCGCCGGCACGGATGAACACTGAAGCTTTCTTT. Its translation: CASCLIGPPARMNTEAFF. Full variable domain (missing parts from reference TRBV11-3 and TRBJ1-1): EAGVVQSPRYKIIEKKQPVAFWCNPISGHNTLYWYLQNLGQGPELLIRYENEEAVDDSQLPKDRFSAERLKGVDSTLKIQPAELGDSAVYLCASCLIGPPARMNTEAFFGQGTRLTVV.

This rearrangement joins TRBV11-2 to TRBJ1-5, with TRBD1 matching 10 bases. The J call is uncertain, as TRBJ2-3 better fits the DNA end. The CDR3 has 13 residues. Looked up from germline, CDR1 is SGHAT and CDR2 is FQNNGV. The CDR3 region has the DNA TGTGCCAGTTCCTGGGACAGGGGTGAGCCCCAGTATTTT. Amino acids: CASSWDRGEPQYF.

This clonotype occurred a few times. The chain carries TRBV11-2 and TRBJ2-3; D tentatively fits TRBD1 or TRBD2 (5 bases each). Trimming took 5 bases from V and 5 from J, leaving 17 bases between them. There are 15 residues in the CDR3. CDR1 is SGHAT and CDR2 is FQNNGV in the germline V gene. The CDR3 DNA sequence: TGTGCCAGCAGCGCCATTGGGACGGCCATAGATACGCAGTATTTT. It translates to CASSAIGTAIDTQYF. Filled out from reference TRBV11-2 and TRBJ2-3, the complete variable domain reads EAGVAQSPRYKIIEKRQSVAFWCNPISGHATLYWYQQILGQGPKLLIQFQNNGVVDDSQLPKDRFSAERLKGVDSTLKIQPAKLEDSAVYLCASSAIGTAIDTQYFGPGTRLTVL.

Concerning this clonotype: A much larger clone lies one base from this, so it may be a read error. CDR3 bases: TGCAGTGCTAATACGCACACTGAAGCTTTCTTT. As protein: CSANTHTEAFF. The J gene is TRBJ1-1, the V gene TRBV20-1; no clear D. V was clipped by 4 bases and J by 3 bases, with 6 bases between them. This CDR3 spans 11 amino acids. Germline CDR1 reads DFQATT; CDR2 reads SNEGSKA (reference sequence).

With regard to this clonotype: A single base separates this from a much larger clone, so it may be a read error. This rearrangement joins TRBV6-2 or TRBV6-3 to TRBJ2-5, with D hard to call. Trimming cost V 2 bases and J 3 bases, with 13 bases left between them. Germline V CDR1 and CDR2: MNHEY, SVGEGT. CDR3 length: 15 amino acids. CDR3 in amino acids: CASSYVLSLEETQYF. The CDR3, as DNA: TGTGCCAGCAGTTACGTACTTTCCTTGGAAGAGACCCAGTACTTC.